This paragraph reports one TCR beta chain. At least ten counts were recorded for this clonotype. Its antigen is unknown. There are no base qualities to consult, and no much larger clone falls within one base. V lost 6 bases and J lost 4 bases; the stretch between them is 11 bases long. There are 13 amino acids in the CDR3, from cysteine to phenylalanine inclusive. Just the 39-base CDR3 DNA is kept, in frame starting at base 1. CDR1 and CDR2 (MDHEN, SYDVKM) derive from the germline V gene. No patient had a history of other malignancies or prior chemotherapy or radiotherapy, and all had node-negative disease on CT and PET/CT. Around 6 milliliters of peripheral venous blood were drawn into EDTA tubes at each of two time points. Ficoll-Paque Plus density-gradient centrifugation was used to isolate PBMCs. Immediately after collection, samples were stored at -80 degrees C until analysis. The sample belongs to a study of prognosis after radiotherapy for stage I lung cancer (dated by TCRdb to the early 2020s). Background for the entire study: Between April 2018 and January 2019, under 20 stage I NSCLC patients were enrolled in Nanjing, China. Every patient was regarded as medically inoperable, because of comorbidities in some 12 cases and refusal of surgery in six to eight cases. About 20% of the 19 patients developed distant metastases after SBRT, at a median of approximately 7 months; the other 15 showed no significant progression. No patient received concurrent therapy alongside SBRT. Squamous cell carcinoma histology was identified in 6 to 8 patients, and adenocarcinoma histology was identified in fewer than 15 patients. Oligometastatic NSCLC after surgical resection of the primary tumor was present in roughly five patients, while newly diagnosed primary stage I lung tumors were present in 14 to 15. SBRT was given in 3 to 5 fractions with a biologically effective dose of at least 100 Gy, using image-guided IMRT or VMAT. The study took one blood sample before SBRT and one after SBRT from each of roughly 20 patients and sequenced all 40 or so samples. Peripheral blood TCR beta repertoires were profiled in stage I NSCLC patients before and after stereotactic body radiotherapy, and the study then linked these repertoires to distant failure. The cohort comprised fewer than 15 men and 6 women with a median age of 74.5 years, ranging from roughly 53 to 95 years. Results the study describes overall, beyond this receptor: None of the reported P values were adjusted for multiple comparisons. No determination of tumor specificity was made for expanded TCR clones. Post-SBRT Shannon entropy and its change from baseline were lower in patients who developed distant metastases; baseline Shannon entropy was not associated with metastases. TRBV and TRBJ usage frequencies reportedly varied with metastasis status, involving two V genes at baseline and 8 or 9 V and two J genes after SBRT. The study was limited by the small cohort and short follow-up, and independent validation of the study findings is required. A decrease in unique TCR clone counts was observed after SBRT (median approximately 9,800 before versus several thousand after; Wilcoxon paired P=0.011).

Two rounds of multiplex PCR were used to amplify the TCR beta CDR3 region from genomic DNA. In the first round of PCR, primers specific to each TRBV and TRBJ gene were used, and the primer sequences are filed in Chinese patent CN105087789A. Universal primers were used in the second round of PCR. The Roche High Pure PCR Template Preparation Kit was used to extract genomic DNA from frozen PBMCs. Paired-end sequencing with 151 bp reads was performed on the libraries using an Illumina HiSeq 3000. On the authors' methods: CutAdapt was used to remove raw reads lacking the multiplex PCR primer sequences. PEAR was used to merge high-quality paired reads into contigs. By alignment to reference sequences, MiXCR assigned TRB V, D and J gene segments to each contig. To remove sequencing errors, CDR3 sequences were clustered according to base quality and sequence similarity. Diversity was calculated as Shannon entropy divided by the natural log of the number of productive TCR sequences. Clonality was defined as one minus Shannon entropy divided by the natural log of the number of unique clonotypes. Using the Youden index from ROC curves, the researchers picked the repertoire-metric cut-offs for progression-free survival, and all analyses were carried out in R 3.5.3. TCRdb applied fastp at Q25 and MiXCR to the public reads, then kept only in-frame beta chains. Under each unique CDR3 protein, matching rows form one entry showing the most common genes and DNA. The V and J calls shown here were made by TCRdb, not taken from the authors' results. Counted in this sample were about 20,000 distinct CDR3 sequences; roughly 41% of them appeared once. Roughly 30% of the sample is in the top ten clones.

This clonotype originated in a donor over 45 with non-small cell lung cancer. The chain employs TRBV28 and TRBJ2-3, with a weak D call of TRBD1 (5 bases match). The source material was PBMCs, sampled before or after stereotactic body radiation therapy (not recorded which). The CDR3 has the sequence CASSKGVSDTQYF. The sequenced DNA: TGTGCCAGCAGCAAAGGGGTTTCAGATACGCAGTATTTT.